A selection of T cell receptor beta chains follows, all from one sample in a study of identical twins. One entry per CDR3 protein results from TCRdb running MiXCR on the 5' RACE reads. The table has some 900,000 distinct CDR3 sequences, roughly an eighth seen once; the top ten hold roughly 1.5%. Separately, the same data were catalogued under a study of yellow fever vaccine responses in identical twins.

Specimen: PBMCs. These receptors were collected from a woman between 18 and 29 years old in good health. Each CDR3 is given with its conserved first and last residue. Fields, in order: D gene, CDR3 length, V gene, J gene, clone size, CDR3 protein, CDR3 DNA. The D gene is left open where the match is weak. The size entry is marked missing in some rows and otherwise reads once, few, many or a size class.

-	16	TRBV5-1	TRBJ1-1	-	CASSLASQRGNTEAFF	TGCGCCAGCAGCTTGGCGTCTCAAAGAGGGAACACTGAAGCTTTCTTT
-	15	TRBV12-3/TRBV12-4	TRBJ2-1	few	CASSPSPTVYNEQFF	TGTGCCAGCAGTCCTAGCCCGACGGTTTACAATGAGCAGTTCTTC
TRBD1	16	TRBV5-5	TRBJ2-1	few	CASSTTGGTGSPEQFF	TGTGCCAGCAGCACCACCGGTGGGACAGGGTCCCCTGAGCAGTTCTTC
-	11	TRBV24-1	TRBJ2-2	-	CATMDTGELFF	TGTGCCACCATGGACACCGGGGAGCTGTTTTTT
-	15	TRBV5-1	TRBJ2-6	-	CASSPYSSGANVLTF	TGCGCCAGCAGCCCCTACTCCTCTGGGGCCAACGTCCTGACTTTC
-	14	TRBV5-5	TRBJ2-4	few	CASFLQGAKNIQYF	TGTGCCAGCTTTCTACAGGGAGCCAAAAACATTCAGTACTTC
-	15	TRBV15	TRBJ1-1	few	CATSRDGAGSTEAFF	TGTGCCACCAGCAGAGATGGAGCAGGGAGCACTGAAGCTTTCTTT
TRBD1	13	TRBV7-9	TRBJ1-4	few	CASSTGGFEKLFF	TGTGCCAGCTCGACAGGGGGCTTTGAAAAACTGTTTTTT
TRBD2	15	TRBV9	TRBJ2-5	-	CASSQQGSGRETQYF	TGTGCCAGCAGCCAACAGGGGAGCGGGAGGGAGACCCAGTACTTC
TRBD1	15	TRBV15	TRBJ2-3	few	CATSRGQGFLDTQYF	TGTGCCACCAGCAGAGGACAGGGATTTTTGGATACGCAGTATTTT
-	14	TRBV12-3/TRBV12-4	TRBJ1-1	-	CASRGIPGNTEAFF	TGTGCCAGCAGGGGAATTCCAGGGAACACTGAAGCTTTCTTT
TRBD2	16	TRBV5-1	TRBJ2-1	-	CASSLAGLAGVHEQFF	TGCGCCAGCAGCTTGGCCGGGCTAGCGGGAGTTCATGAGCAGTTCTTC
TRBD1	14	TRBV2	TRBJ1-2	few	CASSETGQGYGYTF	TGTGCCAGCAGTGAAACGGGACAGGGCTATGGCTACACCTTC
TRBD2	16	TRBV3-1	TRBJ2-2	few	CASSQLGLVGTGELFF	TGTGCCAGCAGCCAGTTGGGACTAGTCGGCACCGGGGAGCTGTTTTTT
-	14	TRBV12-3/TRBV12-4	TRBJ1-5	many	CASSLGSFYQPQHF	TGTGCCAGCAGTTTAGGCAGTTTCTATCAGCCCCAGCATTTT
-	13	TRBV29-1	TRBJ1-1	many	CSVYPVPNTEAFF	TGCAGCGTCTACCCCGTTCCCAACACTGAAGCTTTCTTT
-	15	TRBV5-4	TRBJ2-7	-	CASSSTQLTTYEQYF	TGTGCCAGCAGCTCAACCCAACTAACTACCTACGAGCAGTACTTC
-	17	TRBV6-5	TRBJ1-4	-	CASSYGPSPPGNEKLFF	TGTGCCAGCAGTTACGGCCCCTCGCCTCCGGGTAATGAAAAACTGTTTTTT
TRBD2	15	TRBV11-2	TRBJ2-7	-	CASSPDRTSGNEQYF	TGTGCCAGCAGCCCGGATCGGACTAGCGGGAACGAGCAGTACTTC
-	13	TRBV12-3/TRBV12-4	TRBJ2-7	-	CASSLGRVEEQYF	TGTGCCAGCAGTTTAGGCAGGGTTGAAGAGCAGTACTTC
TRBD1	17	TRBV6-5	TRBJ1-1	-	CASSYSKGAREYTEAFF	TGTGCCAGCAGTTACTCGAAGGGGGCCAGGGAGTACACTGAAGCTTTCTTT
TRBD2	17	TRBV20-1	TRBJ2-7	many	CSASNPSSGSDIYEQYF	TGCAGTGCCTCTAACCCCTCTAGCGGGAGTGATATCTACGAGCAGTACTTC
-	18	TRBV28	TRBJ2-3	-	CASSLPGRTTSSTDTQYF	TGTGCCAGCAGTTTACCCGGACGGACTACCTCTAGCACAGATACGCAGTATTTT
-	13	TRBV6-8	TRBJ2-7	few	CASSNSRYGEQYF	TGTGCCAGCAGTAACTCGAGGTATGGCGAGCAGTACTTC
TRBD2	15	TRBV10-3	TRBJ2-7	-	CAISVGLANSYEQYF	TGTGCCATCAGTGTGGGACTAGCGAACTCCTACGAGCAGTACTTC
-	12	TRBV12-3/TRBV12-4	TRBJ2-5	few	CASSESVQTQYF	TGTGCCAGCAGTGAGAGCGTGCAGACCCAGTACTTC
TRBD1	14	TRBV6-1	TRBJ1-2	-	CASSEAGTAYGYTF	TGTGCCAGCAGTGAAGCCGGGACAGCGTATGGCTACACCTTC
TRBD2	15	TRBV12-3/TRBV12-4	TRBJ2-1	-	CASSPRGGGRDEQFF	TGTGCCAGCAGTCCCCGGGGGGGCGGGAGGGATGAGCAGTTCTTC
-	14	TRBV18	TRBJ1-1	few	CASSIWTANTEAFF	TGTGCCAGCTCCATATGGACAGCCAACACTGAAGCTTTCTTT
-	14	TRBV5-6	TRBJ2-2	few	CASSTPKPSGELFF	TGTGCCAGCAGCACCCCAAAACCTTCGGGGGAGCTGTTTTTT
TRBD2	15	TRBV12-3/TRBV12-4	TRBJ2-2	-	CASSLSSGKTGELFF	TGTGCCAGCAGTTTAAGTAGCGGGAAGACCGGGGAGCTGTTTTTT
TRBD1	14	TRBV12-3/TRBV12-4	TRBJ1-2	few	CASRTSTGNYGYTF	TGTGCCAGCAGGACCTCGACAGGGAACTATGGCTACACCTTC
-	12	TRBV5-1	TRBJ2-5	few	CASSKSEGTQYF	TGCGCCAGCAGCAAGAGCGAAGGGACCCAGTACTTC
TRBD1	13	TRBV20-1	TRBJ2-1	many	CSAQGASYNEQFF	TGCAGTGCCCAGGGGGCCTCCTACAATGAGCAGTTCTTC
TRBD2	17	TRBV6-2/TRBV6-3	TRBJ2-7	few	CASSNPDPAGRIHEQYF	TGTGCCAGCAGTAACCCAGATCCAGCGGGACGTATCCACGAGCAGTACTTC
TRBD2	16	TRBV10-3	TRBJ2-1	many	CAISTSGSSTYNEQFF	TGTGCCATCAGCACTAGCGGGAGTTCGACCTACAATGAGCAGTTCTTC
-	13	TRBV7-9	TRBJ1-1	-	CASSLVFGQEAFF	TGTGCCAGCAGCTTAGTTTTCGGGCAAGAAGCTTTCTTT
TRBD2	14	TRBV7-2	TRBJ2-5	few	CASSPGISGGPQYF	TGTGCCAGCAGTCCCGGGATTAGCGGGGGGCCCCAGTACTTC
TRBD1	15	TRBV29-1	TRBJ2-3	-	CSVEDPGQGTDTQYF	TGCAGCGTTGAAGACCCGGGACAGGGGACAGATACGCAGTATTTT
-	14	TRBV7-6	TRBJ2-7	few	CASSKSPGDYEQYF	TGTGCCAGCAGCAAATCCCCTGGGGACTACGAGCAGTACTTC
-	11	TRBV7-1	TRBJ2-7	-	CASSSTGEQYF	TGTGCCAGCAGCTCAACCGGCGAGCAGTACTTC
TRBD1	18	TRBV12-3/TRBV12-4	TRBJ1-5	-	CASSLSGTGMYSNQPQHF	TGTGCCAGCAGCCTATCCGGGACAGGGATGTATAGCAATCAGCCCCAGCATTTT